These T cell receptor beta chains were read from a single sample in a study of blood T cell repertoires in COVID-19. TCRdb's copy holds only in-frame clones and misses some; the assay was immunoSEQ multiplex PCR. This sample has 150,000 to 200,000 clones, with around 82% found just once. The specimen was peripheral blood. These receptors were obtained from a woman aged 40 to 49 with COVID-19, enrolled during active disease. CDR3s leave out the opening cysteine and the closing phenylalanine or tryptophan.

v_call cdr3_aa
TRBV2 ASRLRGGHTEAF
TRBV15 ATSRNYNYGYT
TRBV7-3 ASSFYGGTEETQY
TRBV6-2/TRBV6-3 ASSLAGAYEQY
TRBV5-6 ASSGPRQDPHYGYT
TRBV19 ASSISAGVF
TRBV24-1 ATSDFRTRSYTDTQY
TRBV27 ASSLDRGPYEQY
TRBV27 ASSPSGGQVGNEQF
TRBV10-3 AMGGTSYSEQF
TRBV29-1 SGGQLSETQY
TRBV5-6 ASSRRGAFLNTEAF
TRBV2 ASSVWGQGQF
TRBV3-1/TRBV3-2 ASSLRTSGQETQY
TRBV29-1 SVAAGGSNEKLF
TRBV19 ASSTRDNSYEQY
TRBV6-6 ASSYSRRFTDTQY
TRBV7-8 ASSPDRITEAF
TRBV28 ASSAGFNEQF
TRBV11-2 ASSQGSSEQF
TRBV30 AWSTNLNEKLF
TRBV27 ASSFIGVDEQF
TRBV9 ASSLGDILAETQY
TRBV5-8 ASSGAGLAYIQY
TRBV19 ASTLRGSPYGYT
TRBV6-5 ASSYLLAGGPNEQF
TRBV14 ASSQDIVADTQY